This T cell receptor beta chain originates from a study of shared clonotypes between healthy human individuals. Whole-study findings and limits: Sorted-subset sequencing was shown by rarefaction to be incomplete despite large depth. In having few donors, the study represented limited genetic and exposure-history diversity.

Concerning this clone: Its antigen is still unknown.

CD8 cells classed as naive were CD45RO-negative and positively selected for CCR7, excluding terminally differentiated effector memory CD45RA+ cells. CDR3 length: 15 residues. Germline V lookup: CDR1 SGHRS, CDR2 YFSETQ. V shed 4 bases, J shed 5 bases, and the junction held 9 bases outside the gene matches. Each subset's genomic DNA was shared equally among a number of immunoSEQ plates. Profiling relied on immunoSEQ multiplex PCR, and the TCRdb table lists in-frame clones only, not all of them. In the table there are around 2,100,000 clones, over 85% of which are singletons. V and J are TRBV5-1 and TRBJ1-1; 9 bases are a match to TRBD1. The TCR originated in a man in his late teens or twenties in good health. Sequencing input: naive CD8+ T cells sorted from blood. CDR3 coding DNA: TGCGCCAGCAGCCTAACAGGGGGCGTAGGGACTGAAGCTTTCTTT. Translation gives CASSLTGGVGTEAFF.